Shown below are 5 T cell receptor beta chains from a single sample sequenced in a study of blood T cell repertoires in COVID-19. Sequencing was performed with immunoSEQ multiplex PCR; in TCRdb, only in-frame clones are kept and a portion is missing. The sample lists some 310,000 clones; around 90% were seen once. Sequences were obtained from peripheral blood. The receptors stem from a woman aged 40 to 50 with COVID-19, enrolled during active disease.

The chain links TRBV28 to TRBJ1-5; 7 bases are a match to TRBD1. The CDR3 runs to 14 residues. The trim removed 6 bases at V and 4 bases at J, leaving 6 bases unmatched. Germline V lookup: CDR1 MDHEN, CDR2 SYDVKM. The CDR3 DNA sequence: TGTGCCAGCAGCTCTGGGGACAGAAATCAGCCCCAGCATTTT. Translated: CASSSGDRNQPQHF.

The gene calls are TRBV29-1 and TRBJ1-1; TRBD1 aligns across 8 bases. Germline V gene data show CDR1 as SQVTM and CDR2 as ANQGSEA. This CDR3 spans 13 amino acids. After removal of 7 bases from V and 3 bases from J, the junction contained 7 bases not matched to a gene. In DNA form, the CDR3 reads TGCAGCGCCTGCAGGGGGCGCGACACTGAAGCTTTCTTT. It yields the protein CSACRGRDTEAFF.

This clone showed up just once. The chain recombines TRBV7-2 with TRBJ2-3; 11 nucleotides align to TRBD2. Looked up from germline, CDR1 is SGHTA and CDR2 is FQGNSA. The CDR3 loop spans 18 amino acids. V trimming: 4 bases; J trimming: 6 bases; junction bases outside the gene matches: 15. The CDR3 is CASSSPRLAGGPSDTQYF. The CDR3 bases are TGTGCCAGCAGCTCTCCCCGGCTAGCGGGGGGCCCGAGTGATACGCAGTATTTT.

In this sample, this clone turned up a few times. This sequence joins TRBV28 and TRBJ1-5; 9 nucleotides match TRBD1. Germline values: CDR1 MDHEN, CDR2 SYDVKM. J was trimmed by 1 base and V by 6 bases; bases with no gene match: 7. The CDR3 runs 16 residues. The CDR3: CASSPSGQGSNQPQHF. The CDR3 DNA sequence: TGTGCCAGCAGCCCGTCGGGACAGGGCAGCAATCAGCCCCAGCATTTT. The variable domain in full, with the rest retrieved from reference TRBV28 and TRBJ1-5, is DVKVTQSSRYLVKRTGEKVFLECVQDMDHENMFWYRQDPGLGLRLIYFSYDVKMKEKGDIPEGYSVSREKKERFSLILESASTNQTSMYLCASSPSGQGSNQPQHFGDGTRLSIL.

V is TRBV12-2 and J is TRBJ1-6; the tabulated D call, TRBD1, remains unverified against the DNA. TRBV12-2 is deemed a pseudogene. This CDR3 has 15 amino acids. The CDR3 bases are TGTGCAAGTCGCCCCGGACAGGGGGAGGGTTCACCCCTCCACTTT. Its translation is CASRPGQGEGSPLHF.